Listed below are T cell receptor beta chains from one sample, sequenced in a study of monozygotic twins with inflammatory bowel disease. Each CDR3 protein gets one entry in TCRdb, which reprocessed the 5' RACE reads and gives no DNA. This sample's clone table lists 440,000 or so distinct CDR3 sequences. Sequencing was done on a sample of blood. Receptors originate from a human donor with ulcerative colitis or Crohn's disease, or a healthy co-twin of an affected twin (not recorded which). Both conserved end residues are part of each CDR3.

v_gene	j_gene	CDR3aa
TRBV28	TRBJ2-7	CASSPPREGSYEQYF
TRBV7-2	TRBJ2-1	CASSPSVNYNEQFF
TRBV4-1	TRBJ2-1	CASSQGYLVQAPYNEQFF
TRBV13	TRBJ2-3	CASSFVQGWSTDTQYF
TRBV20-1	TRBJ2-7	CSAAGGHQDFYEQYF
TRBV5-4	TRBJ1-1	CASSLAAGAGTEAFF
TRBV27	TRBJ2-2	CASSFLVTLPGELFF
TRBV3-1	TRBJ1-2	CASSVTGGGYTF
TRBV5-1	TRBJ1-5	CASSIQGDQPQHF
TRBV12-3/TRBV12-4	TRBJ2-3	CASSLNSRSTDTQYF
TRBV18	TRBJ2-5	CASSPASGLQETQYF
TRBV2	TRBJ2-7	CASSVNSVSEQYF
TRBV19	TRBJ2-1	CASSINSGARNEQFF
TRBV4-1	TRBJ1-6	CASSSRDSNNSPLHF
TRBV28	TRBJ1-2	CASMADYGYTF
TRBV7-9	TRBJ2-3	CASSSLSSGTDTQYF
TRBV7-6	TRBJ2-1	CASSLDSGLVNEQFF
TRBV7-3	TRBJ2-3	CASSQGGITDTQYF
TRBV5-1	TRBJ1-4	CASSLSGDEEKLFF
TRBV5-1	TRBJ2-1	CASSLEGREHNEQFF
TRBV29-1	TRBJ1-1	CSVENVASEAFF
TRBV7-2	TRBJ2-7	CASSPGGAFSYEQYF
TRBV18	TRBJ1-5	CASSPRSENQPQHF
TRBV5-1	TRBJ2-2	CASSLYVAATGELFF
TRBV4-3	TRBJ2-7	CASSQEYRMVHEQYF
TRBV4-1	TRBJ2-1	CASSQDQGGFNEQFF
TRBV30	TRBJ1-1	CAWSVLRRNTEAFF
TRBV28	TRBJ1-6	CASSFGTGSRNSPLHF
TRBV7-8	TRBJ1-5	CASTEGRAPNQPQHF
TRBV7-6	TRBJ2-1	CASSLRGTSRFF
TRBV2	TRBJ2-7	CASKLDRTASGEQYF
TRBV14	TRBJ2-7	CASSGAAGAGGQYF
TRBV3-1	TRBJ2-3	CATGLAGSTDTQYF
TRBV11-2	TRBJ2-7	CASSFYTGVEQYF
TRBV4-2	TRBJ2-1	CASSQDLAGGWTYNEQFF
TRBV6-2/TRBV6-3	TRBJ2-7	CASSPSGGSFYEQYF
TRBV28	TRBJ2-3	CASRPAGTPSTDTQYF
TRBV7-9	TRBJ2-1	CASPPSYGTEQFF
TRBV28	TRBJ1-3	CASSLPLGQGAGNTIYF
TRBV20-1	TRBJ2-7	CSGRQAAYEQYF
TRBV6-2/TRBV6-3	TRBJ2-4	CASSYGLAWNIQYF
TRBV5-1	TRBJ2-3	CASSKSGSGTDTQYF
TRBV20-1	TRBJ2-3	CSASLGGDTQYF
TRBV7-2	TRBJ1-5	CASSLVGGTQPQHF
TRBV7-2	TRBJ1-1	CASSLGRPGHYTEAFF
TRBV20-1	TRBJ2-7	CSARDPQTPYEQYF
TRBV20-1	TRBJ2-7	CSATGGPSYEQYF
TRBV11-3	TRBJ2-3	CASSQSPPPDTQYF
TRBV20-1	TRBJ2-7	CSASPTSGGAYEQYF
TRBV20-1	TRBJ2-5	CSAQTGFETQYF
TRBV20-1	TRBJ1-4	CSARDIGVFNEKLFF